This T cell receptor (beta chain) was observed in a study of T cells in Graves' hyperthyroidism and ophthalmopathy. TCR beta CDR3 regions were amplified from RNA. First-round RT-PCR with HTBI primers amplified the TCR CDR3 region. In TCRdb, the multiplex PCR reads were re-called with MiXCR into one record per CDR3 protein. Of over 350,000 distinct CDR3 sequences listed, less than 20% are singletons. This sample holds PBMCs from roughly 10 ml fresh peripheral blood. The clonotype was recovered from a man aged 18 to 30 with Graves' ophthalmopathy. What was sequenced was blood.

CDR3 bases: TGTGCCAGCAGCTTAAACAGAAACTCCTACGAGCAGTACTTC. It codes for CASSLNRNSYEQYF. The chain couples TRBV11-2 to TRBJ2-7; D is undetermined. Germline V gene lookup returns CDR1 SGHAT and CDR2 FQNNGV. V was clipped by 2 bases and J by 0 bases, with 8 bases between them. The CDR3 is 14 residues long.